Shown below are 14 T cell receptor beta chains from a single sample sequenced in a study of blood T cell repertoires in COVID-19. Measured with immunoSEQ multiplex PCR; TCRdb has only the in-frame clones, and not every one. The sample yields 130,000 to 150,000 clones, approximately 84% seen once. Sequencing was performed on PBMCs or T cells enriched from blood (not recorded which). Receptor source: a man aged 35 to 55 with acute COVID-19.

The table lists this clone with a count of one. The rearrangement links TRBV2 to TRBJ2-2; 8 bases are shared with TRBD1. The length of the CDR3 is 15 residues. Trimming removed 7 bases from V and 5 bases from J; junction bases left unmatched: 9. Per germline, CDR1 SNHLY and CDR2 FYNNEI. CDR3 DNA sequence: TGTGCCAGCAATCTGGACAGGGATGGAACCGGGGAGCTGTTTTTT. Protein: CASNLDRDGTGELFF.

The gene calls are TRBV30 and TRBJ1-2, with a tentative D call TRBD1 (5 bases). Germline V gives CDR1 GTSNPN, CDR2 SVGIG (reference sequence). This CDR3 is built from 12 residues. V lost 6 bases to trimming and J lost 8 bases, with 16 bases between them. CDR3 protein: CACISTARGYTF. DNA of the CDR3: TGTGCCTGCATTTCGACAGCCCGCGGCTACACCTTC. Together with reference TRBV30 and TRBJ1-2, the CDR3 gives the full variable domain: SQTIHQWPATLVQPVGSPLSLECTVEGTSNPNLYWYRQAAGRGLQLLFYSVGIGQISSEVPQNLSASRPQDRQFILSSKKLLLSDSGFYLCACISTARGYTFGSGTRLTVV.

The chain is built from TRBV5-1 and TRBJ1-6, with TRBD1 identical over 8 bases. Trimming took 0 bases from V and 8 from J; bases not matched to a gene: 1. Looked up from germline, CDR1 is SGHRS and CDR2 is YFSETQ. This CDR3 comprises 14 residues. The CDR3 spells CASSLDRGYSPLHF. Here the CDR3 DNA reads TGCGCCAGCAGCTTGGACAGGGGGTATTCACCCCTCCACTTT.

This clone was recorded a few times. This sequence joins TRBV6-5 and TRBJ2-7; tentatively, D is TRBD2 (6 bases). This CDR3 has 12 amino acids. V gave up 2 bases and J gave up 5 bases, with 7 bases separating them. CDR1 is MNHEY, CDR2 SVGAGI, per germline. The CDR3 DNA follows: TGTGCCAGCAGTTACGCGGGGAACGAGCAGTACTTC. Protein: CASSYAGNEQYF.

The chain is built from TRBV4-3 and TRBJ2-1; 9 bases are shared with TRBD2. Germline CDR1 LGHNA, CDR2 YSLEER. The CDR3 is made up of 16 amino acids. Trimming took 2 bases from V and 4 from J; bases not matched to a gene: 6. CDR3 protein: CASSQNPAGGYNEQFF. CDR3 nucleotides: TGCGCCAGCAGCCAAAATCCGGCGGGAGGGTACAATGAGCAGTTCTTC.

The chain combines TRBV7-8 with TRBJ1-2; D unclear. This CDR3 has 15 amino acids. V gave up 5 bases and J gave up 2 bases, with 15 bases separating them. Looked up from germline, CDR1 is SGHVS and CDR2 is FQNEAQ. For the CDR3, the DNA is TGTGCCAGCAGCGACCACGGCGGGCGGAACTATGGCTACACCTTC. Its translation is CASSDHGGRNYGYTF.

The chain carries TRBV6-2 or TRBV6-3 and TRBJ2-7, with 9 bases lining up with TRBD1. Germline loops: CDR1 MNHEY, CDR2 SVGEGT. This CDR3 comprises 14 residues. V shed 6 bases and J 3 bases; nucleotides not matched to a gene: 6. The CDR3 nucleotides read TGTGCCAGCAGCAACGACAGGGGGGGCTACGAGCAGTACTTC. It translates to CASSNDRGGYEQYF.

V and J are TRBV27 and TRBJ2-3; 8 nucleotides agree with TRBD1. Per the germline V gene, CDR1 is MNHEY and CDR2 is SMNVEV (reference sequence). The V and J ends lost 6 bases and 0 bases, in that order; junction bases with no gene match: 5. This CDR3 is 15 amino acids long. CDR3 sequence (DNA): TGTGCCAGCAGCGGACAGGGTAAAAGCACAGATACGCAGTATTTT. The encoded protein is CASSGQGKSTDTQYF.

V gene TRBV5-4 combines with J gene TRBJ2-2, with 9 bases lining up with TRBD1. The CDR3 extends over 17 amino acids. V lost 5 bases and J lost 3; bases outside the gene matches: 11. Germline-derived CDR1 and CDR2 are SGHNT and YYREEE (reference sequence). The CDR3 loop reads CASSSTGGRGYTGELFF. In DNA form, the CDR3 reads TGTGCCAGCAGTTCAACAGGGGGCCGGGGGTACACCGGGGAGCTGTTTTTT.

This clone was detected ten times or more. J is TRBJ2-3 and V is TRBV9; maybe TRBD2 (6 bases). Germline CDR1 is SGDLS and CDR2 is YYNGEE. Trimming took 1 base from V and 3 from J, leaving 12 bases between them. The CDR3 spans 15 residues. CDR3 DNA: TGTGCCAGCAGCGTATCCGGGGAGGTTACAGATACGCAGTATTTT. Residues: CASSVSGEVTDTQYF.

The chain is built from TRBV10-2 and TRBJ1-1; D not certain. The CDR3 extends over 16 amino acids. The germline V and J ends were trimmed by 6 bases and 0 bases, with 17 bases remaining between them. The V gene's germline CDR1 is WSHSY and CDR2 SAAADI. The CDR3 DNA sequence: TGCGCCAGCAGGAGCTCAGGCGACACACTGAACACTGAAGCTTTCTTT. This encodes CASRSSGDTLNTEAFF.

J is TRBJ1-1 and V is TRBV7-2; possible D gene TRBD1, 5 bases. The CDR3 is 14 residues long. The germline V gene encodes CDR1 SGHTA and CDR2 FQGNSA. Between the trimmed V and J ends, which lost 1 base and 8 bases, there was a span of 14 bases. Written as DNA, the CDR3 is TGTGCCAGCAGCTTAGGTCCGGGGGGTCTGGAAGCTTTCTTT. Residues: CASSLGPGGLEAFF.

The chain carries TRBV7-9 and TRBJ1-1; possible D gene TRBD1, 5 bases. Germline V gene sequence: CDR1 SEHNR, CDR2 FQNEAQ (reference sequence). Trimming shortened V by 5 bases and J by 0 bases, and 19 bases separated the two germline ends. The CDR3 has 17 residues. In nucleotides, the CDR3 is TGTGCCAGCAGCGCGCCTAACAGACAGAGAATGAACACTGAAGCTTTCTTT. This gives the protein CASSAPNRQRMNTEAFF.

V is TRBV29-1 and J is TRBJ2-7; possibly TRBD2 for D (5 bases). With 0 bases removed from V and 5 bases from J, the gap between germline ends came to 11 bases. CDR3 length: 13 amino acids. Germline CDR1 and CDR2: SQVTM and ANQGSEA. The CDR3 spells CSVEDPGSNEQYF. The CDR3 DNA is TGCAGCGTTGAAGATCCGGGGAGTAACGAGCAGTACTTC.